The rows below give T cell receptor beta chains drawn from one sample of a study of shared clonotypes between healthy human individuals. Sequencing used immunoSEQ multiplex PCR; TCRdb keeps in-frame clones, though not all of them. This table has about 2,500,000 clones, roughly 92% appearing once. Sequenced material: naive CD4+ T cells sorted from blood. These receptors originate from a man in his late teens or twenties in good health. Each CDR3 is given with its conserved first and last residue. D genes are given only for firm matches. Not all rows give a size; the values are once, few, many and, for expanded clones, a class.

TRBV5-4	TRBD2	.	TRBJ2-5	TGTGCCAGCAGCGGAGCTAGCGGGAGGGCGGAGACCCAGTACTTC	CASSGASGRAETQYF
TRBV11-2	.	.	TRBJ2-2	TGTGCCAGCAGCGCCACGATATTCGACATTCTCACCGGGGAGCTGTTTTTT	CASSATIFDILTGELFF
TRBV15	.	.	TRBJ1-5	TGTGCCACCAGCAGGGGAGGACAGCGCAATCAGCCCCAGCATTTT	CATSRGGQRNQPQHF
TRBV6-5	.	once	TRBJ1-1	TGTGCCAGCAGTTACTCTGAAAACACTGAAGCTTTCTTT	CASSYSENTEAFF
TRBV6-5	.	.	TRBJ1-2	TGTGCCAGCAGTTACTCTCTTGACACCCATGGCTACACCTTC	CASSYSLDTHGYTF
TRBV19	.	.	TRBJ1-5	TGTGCCAGTAGTATGGGGGACCGCTCCGATCAGCCCCAGCATTTT	CASSMGDRSDQPQHF
TRBV27	TRBD1	.	TRBJ2-7	TGTGCCAGCAGACTCCGGACAGGGCGCCACGAGCAGTACTTC	CASRLRTGRHEQYF
TRBV19	.	few	TRBJ1-1	TGTGCCAGTAGTATCTACAGGGATGCGGGCGCTTTCTTT	CASSIYRDAGAFF
TRBV11-2	.	.	TRBJ1-1	TGTGCCAGCAGCTTCGTACAGGGACGAACTGAAGCTTTCTTT	CASSFVQGRTEAFF
TRBV5-1	.	.	TRBJ2-1	TGCGCCAGCAGCTCCTCGACAGGAAACAATGAGCAGTTCTTC	CASSSSTGNNEQFF
TRBV11-2	.	.	TRBJ1-3	TGTGCCAGCAGCTTAGATCGACCGGCAACTGGAAACACCATATATTTT	CASSLDRPATGNTIYF
TRBV6-5	.	.	TRBJ1-5	TGTGCCAGCAGTCCCACAGGGCCCTGGCAGCCCCAGCATTTT	CASSPTGPWQPQHF
TRBV5-1	.	.	TRBJ1-5	TGCGCCAGCAGCTTGGACGGGCTAAATCAGCCCCAGCATTTT	CASSLDGLNQPQHF
TRBV6-1	.	.	TRBJ1-3	TGTGCCAGCAGTGAGGACAGCCATCTCTCTGGAAACACCATATATTTT	CASSEDSHLSGNTIYF
TRBV7-2	TRBD2	.	TRBJ2-3	TGTGCCAGCAGCACGACTACTAGCGGGATTAGCACAGATACGCAGTATTTT	CASSTTTSGISTDTQYF
TRBV20-1	.	.	TRBJ2-1	TGCAGTGCCGCAGGGTTCGATGAGCAGTTCTTC	CSAAGFDEQFF
TRBV30	TRBD1	.	TRBJ1-3	TGTGCCTGGAGGCAGGGGGTTCCAGGAAACACCATATATTTT	CAWRQGVPGNTIYF
TRBV7-2	.	once	TRBJ2-3	TGTGCCAGCAGCTTAGAGCCCGGGTACACAGATACGCAGTATTTT	CASSLEPGYTDTQYF
TRBV6-5	TRBD1	.	TRBJ2-7	TGTGCCAGCAGTTCCAAGACAGGGGCCCTGTACGAGCAGTACTTC	CASSSKTGALYEQYF
TRBV7-2	.	.	TRBJ2-2	TGTGCCAGCAGCCCTATAAGGGGAGGCACCGGGGAGCTGTTTTTT	CASSPIRGGTGELFF
TRBV6-1	.	.	TRBJ1-5	TGTGCCAGCATGAAGGAGGGGGGCCAGCCCCAGCATTTT	CASMKEGGQPQHF
TRBV18	.	few	TRBJ1-2	TGTGCCAGCTCACGTGGGACAACCTATGGCTACACCTTC	CASSRGTTYGYTF
TRBV9	TRBD2	.	TRBJ2-1	TGTGCCAGCAGCGTGGCGGGAGGGCACCATGAGCAGTTCTTC	CASSVAGGHHEQFF
TRBV28	TRBD1	.	TRBJ2-7	TGTGCCAGCAGTCCACGGGCGGACAGGCGTTCCTACGAGCAGTACTTC	CASSPRADRRSYEQYF
TRBV19	.	.	TRBJ1-2	TGTGCCAGTAGTACGGGACTTTCCTCTACGGGCGGCTACACCTTC	CASSTGLSSTGGYTF
TRBV28	TRBD2	.	TRBJ2-7	TGTGCCAGCAGTCTGACTAGCGGAGGCTACGAGCAGTACTTC	CASSLTSGGYEQYF
TRBV11-2	.	.	TRBJ1-1	TGTGCCAGCGGAGGCGGGTTGAACACTGAAGCTTTCTTT	CASGGGLNTEAFF
TRBV19	TRBD1	.	TRBJ1-6	TGTGCCAGTAGTACCCTTGGGACAGGGGGCCGATCACCCCTCCACTTT	CASSTLGTGGRSPLHF
TRBV5-1	.	.	TRBJ1-2	TGCGCCAGCAGCGCCGGACAGCCCCTCTATGGCTACACCTTC	CASSAGQPLYGYTF
TRBV10-2	.	.	TRBJ2-3	TGCGCCAGTCTCGCTCTACCGGGGGTTACAGATACGCAGTATTTT	CASLALPGVTDTQYF
TRBV10-3	.	.	TRBJ2-1	TGTGCCATCAGCCAGGAGGTTTTGTTACGGAATGAGCAGTTCTTC	CAISQEVLLRNEQFF
TRBV7-9	.	.	TRBJ1-1	TGTGCCAGCAGCTCCCGGGGCAACACTGAAGCTTTCTTT	CASSSRGNTEAFF
TRBV5-5	.	.	TRBJ1-5	TGTGCCAGCAGCTCAATAACAGGGCCTAATCAGCCCCAGCATTTT	CASSSITGPNQPQHF
TRBV25-1	TRBD1	.	TRBJ1-4	TGTGCCAGCAGTGTCCCCAGGGGGCGTGAAAAACTGTTTTTT	CASSVPRGREKLFF
TRBV1	.	.	TRBJ2-3	TGCACCAGCAAAACAGATACGCAGTATTTT	CTSKTDTQYF
TRBV28	.	once	TRBJ1-6	TGTGCCAGCTGCCCTGCTTCTTCACCCCTCCACTTT	CASCPASSPLHF
TRBV7-2	.	.	TRBJ2-6	TGTGCCAGCAGCTTAGCCCCCTCTAGCTCTGGGGCCAACGTCCTGACTTTC	CASSLAPSSSGANVLTF
TRBV18	.	.	TRBJ2-2	TGTGCCAGCTCACCCCCGGGGCGGACTCGGACGAACACCGGGGAGCTGTTTTTT	CASSPPGRTRTNTGELFF
TRBV7-2	.	.	TRBJ1-5	TGTGCCAGCAGCCGCCCTGGTCAGCCCCAGCATTTT	CASSRPGQPQHF
TRBV7-9	TRBD2	once	TRBJ2-1	TGTGCCAGCAGCTTAGTGGGGACTAGCGTCAATGAGCAGTTCTTC	CASSLVGTSVNEQFF
TRBV7-2	.	.	TRBJ1-5	TGTGCCAGCAGCTTAGGGCCTGGAGGGAATCAGCCCCAGCATTTT	CASSLGPGGNQPQHF
TRBV7-2	.	.	TRBJ2-7	TGTGCCAGCAGCCTAAGTGCCGGGACAATTTACGAGCAGTACTTC	CASSLSAGTIYEQYF
TRBV5-8	.	.	TRBJ1-4	TGTGCCAGCAGCTTGGGGTCGCCGGCAAATGAAAAACTGTTTTTT	CASSLGSPANEKLFF
TRBV5-1	.	.	TRBJ2-7	TGCGCCAGCAGCTTGGAACCATTGACAGGCCCGAACGAGCAGTACTTC	CASSLEPLTGPNEQYF
TRBV4-2	.	.	TRBJ2-2	TGTGCCAGCAGCCCAGGGGCCGGGGAGCTGTTTTTT	CASSPGAGELFF
TRBV30	.	.	TRBJ2-7	TGTGCCTGGATGGTAGCCTACGAGCAGTACTTC	CAWMVAYEQYF
TRBV27	.	.	TRBJ1-4	TGTGCCAGCAGTTTATCTCTGGGGACTAATGAAAAACTGTTTTTT	CASSLSLGTNEKLFF
TRBV28	TRBD1	.	TRBJ1-4	TGTGCCAGCAGTTTGAGGACAGGCGACGAAAAACTGTTTTTT	CASSLRTGDEKLFF
TRBV6-1	TRBD2	.	TRBJ2-1	TGTGCCAGCAGTGAAACGGGACTAGCGGCTTACAATGAGCAGTTCTTC	CASSETGLAAYNEQFF